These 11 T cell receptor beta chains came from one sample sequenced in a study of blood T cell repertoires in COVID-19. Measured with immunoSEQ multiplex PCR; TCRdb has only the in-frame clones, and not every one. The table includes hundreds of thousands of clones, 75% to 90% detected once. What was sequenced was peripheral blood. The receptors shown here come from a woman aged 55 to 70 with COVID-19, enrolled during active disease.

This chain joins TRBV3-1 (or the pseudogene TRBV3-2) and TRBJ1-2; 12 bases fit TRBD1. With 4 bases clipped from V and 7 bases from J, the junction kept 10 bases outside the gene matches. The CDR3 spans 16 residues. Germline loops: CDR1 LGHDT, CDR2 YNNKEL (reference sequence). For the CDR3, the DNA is TGTGCCAGCAGCCCTCTCGGGGGACAGGGGGCGAGTGGCTACACCTTC. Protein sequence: CASSPLGGQGASGYTF.

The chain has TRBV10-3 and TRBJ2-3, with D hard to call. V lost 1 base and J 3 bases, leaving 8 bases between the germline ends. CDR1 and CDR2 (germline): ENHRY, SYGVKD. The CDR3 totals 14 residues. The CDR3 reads CAISEFGRTDTQYF. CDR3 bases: TGTGCCATCAGTGAGTTTGGCAGGACAGATACGCAGTATTTT.

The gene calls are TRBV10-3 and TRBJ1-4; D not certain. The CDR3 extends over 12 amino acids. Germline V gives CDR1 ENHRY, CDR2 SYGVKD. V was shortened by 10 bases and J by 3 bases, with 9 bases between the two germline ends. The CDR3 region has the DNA TGTGCCACCACGGACTCTAATGAAAAACTGTTTTTT. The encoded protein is CATTDSNEKLFF.

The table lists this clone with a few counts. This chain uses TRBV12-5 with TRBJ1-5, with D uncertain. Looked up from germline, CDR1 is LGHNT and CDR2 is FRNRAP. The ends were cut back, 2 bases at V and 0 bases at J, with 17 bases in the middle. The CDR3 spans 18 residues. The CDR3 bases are TGTGCTAGTGGTTTGAGTTTCGGGATGCGATATAGCAATCAGCCCCAGCATTTT. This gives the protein CASGLSFGMRYSNQPQHF. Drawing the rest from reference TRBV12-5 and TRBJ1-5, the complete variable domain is DARVTQTPRHKVTEMGQEVTMRCQPILGHNTVFWYRQTMMQGLELLAYFRNRAPLDDSGMPKDRFSAEMPDATLATLKIQPSEPRDSAVYFCASGLSFGMRYSNQPQHFGDGTRLSIL.

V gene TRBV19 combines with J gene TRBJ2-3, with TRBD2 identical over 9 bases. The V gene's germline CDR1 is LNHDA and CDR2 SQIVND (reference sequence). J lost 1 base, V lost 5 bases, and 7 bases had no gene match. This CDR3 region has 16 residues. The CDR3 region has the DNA TGTGCCAGTAGTGTACGACTAGCGGCTGGCACAGATACGCAGTATTTT. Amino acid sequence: CASSVRLAAGTDTQYF.

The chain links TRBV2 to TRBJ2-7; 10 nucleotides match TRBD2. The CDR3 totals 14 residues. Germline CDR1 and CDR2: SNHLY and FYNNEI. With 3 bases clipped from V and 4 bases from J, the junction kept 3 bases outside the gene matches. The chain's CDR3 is CASSDLAGGYEQYF. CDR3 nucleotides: TGTGCCAGCAGTGATTTAGCGGGGGGTTACGAGCAGTACTTC.

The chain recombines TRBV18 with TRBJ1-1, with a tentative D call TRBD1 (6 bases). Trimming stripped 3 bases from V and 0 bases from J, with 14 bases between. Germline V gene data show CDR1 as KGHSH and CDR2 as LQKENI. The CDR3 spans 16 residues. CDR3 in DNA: TGTGCCAGCTCACCGGAGAACAGGGCAATGAACACTGAAGCTTTCTTT. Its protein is CASSPENRAMNTEAFF.

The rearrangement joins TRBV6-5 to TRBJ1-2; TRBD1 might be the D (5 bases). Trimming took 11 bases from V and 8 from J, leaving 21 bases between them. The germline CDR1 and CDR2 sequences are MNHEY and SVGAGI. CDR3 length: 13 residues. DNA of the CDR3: TGTGCCGGGGCCACCTCGACGGGCATAGGCTACACCTTC. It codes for CAGATSTGIGYTF.

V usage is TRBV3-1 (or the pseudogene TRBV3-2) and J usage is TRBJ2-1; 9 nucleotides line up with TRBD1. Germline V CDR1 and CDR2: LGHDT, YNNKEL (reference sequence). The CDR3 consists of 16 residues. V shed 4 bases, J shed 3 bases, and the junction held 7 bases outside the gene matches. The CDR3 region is CASSLSGTGLYNEQFF. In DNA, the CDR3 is TGTGCCAGCAGCCTCTCAGGGACAGGGCTCTACAATGAGCAGTTCTTC.

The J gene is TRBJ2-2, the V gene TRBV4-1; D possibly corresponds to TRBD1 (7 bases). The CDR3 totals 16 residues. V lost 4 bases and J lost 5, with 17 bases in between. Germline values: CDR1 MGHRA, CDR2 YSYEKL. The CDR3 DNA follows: TGCGCCAGCAGCCCCCCGGAGGGGGCGGGAACCGGGGAGCTGTTTTTT. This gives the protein CASSPPEGAGTGELFF.

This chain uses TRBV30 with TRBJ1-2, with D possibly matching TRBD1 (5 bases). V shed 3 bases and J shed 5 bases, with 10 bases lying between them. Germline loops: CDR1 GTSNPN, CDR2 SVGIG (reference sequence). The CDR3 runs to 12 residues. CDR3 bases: TGTGCCTGGAGGGGGGGTTCGTATGGCTACACCTTC. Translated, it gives CAWRGGSYGYTF.